Below, 28 T cell receptor beta chains from the same sample are listed, as sequenced in a study of cytomegalovirus exposure and HLA in healthy donors. PCR was performed using 60 Vbeta and 13 Jbeta primers. The repertoire was sequenced with immunoSEQ multiplex PCR; TCRdb's copy has only in-frame clones and lacks some. The sample consists of about 130,000 clones, around 75% of them appearing once. Material: PBMCs. All receptors come from a man in his 60s in good health and CMV-seropositive.

V and J are TRBV30 and TRBJ2-3; 16 bases are shared with TRBD2. V was clipped by 1 base and J by 0 bases; unmatched bases: 4. The germline CDR1 and CDR2 sequences are GTSNPN and SVGIG (reference sequence). The CDR3 loop spans 18 amino acids. CDR3 region: CAWSAGLAGGTSTDTQYF. CDR3 in DNA: TGTGCCTGGAGTGCGGGACTAGCGGGGGGGACTAGCACAGATACGCAGTATTTT.

This chain connects TRBV28 to TRBJ2-1, with a possible D match to TRBD1 (5 bases). Trimming removed 0 bases at V and 5 bases at J, with 20 bases between. Germline lookup yields CDR1 MDHEN and CDR2 SYDVKM. The CDR3 loop spans 18 amino acids. As DNA, the CDR3 is TGTGCCAGCAGTTTATGGGACCCTTTCAGGGCCGACCACAATGAGCAGTTCTTC. It specifies CASSLWDPFRADHNEQFF.

This clone has a handful of counts. The chain is built from TRBV9 and TRBJ2-7; 7 nucleotides agree with TRBD1. With V trimmed by 4 bases and J by 3 bases, 7 bases remained unmatched. Looked up from germline, CDR1 is SGDLS and CDR2 is YYNGEE. There are 14 residues in the CDR3. The CDR3, as DNA: TGTGCCAGCAGCCGGGGACAGCTGAACTACGAGCAGTACTTC. Translation gives CASSRGQLNYEQYF.

V is TRBV11-2 and J is TRBJ2-7; 10 bases match TRBD1. V gave up 5 bases and J gave up 4 bases; unmatched junction bases: 11. The CDR3 length is 16 residues. Germline V gives CDR1 SGHAT, CDR2 FQNNGV. In DNA, the CDR3 is TGTGCCAGCAGCCTAAGGGCCGGGACAGGGGCTTACGAGCAGTACTTC. This translates into CASSLRAGTGAYEQYF. Full variable domain (rest looked up from reference TRBV11-2 and TRBJ2-7): EAGVAQSPRYKIIEKRQSVAFWCNPISGHATLYWYQQILGQGPKLLIQFQNNGVVDDSQLPKDRFSAERLKGVDSTLKIQPAKLEDSAVYLCASSLRAGTGAYEQYFGPGTRLTVT.

The chain couples TRBV23-1 to TRBJ2-4; no clear D gene. TRBV23-1 is classed as an ORF, of uncertain function. V lost 4 bases and J lost 0, with 10 bases in between. The CDR3 runs to 15 residues. CDR3 loop: CASSPPWQAKNIQYF. CDR3 in DNA: TGCGCCAGCAGTCCCCCCTGGCAAGCCAAAAACATTCAGTACTTC.

This clone was counted only a few times. This chain connects TRBV29-1 to TRBJ2-2; 10 bases fit TRBD1. In germline, CDR1 is SQVTM, CDR2 ANQGSEA. Trimming at V came to 6 bases and at J to 6 bases, leaving 7 bases not matched to a gene. This CDR3 is built from 14 residues. CDR3 residues: CSVPGQGTAGELFF. DNA for the CDR3: TGCAGCGTCCCGGGACAGGGGACGGCCGGGGAGCTGTTTTTT.

The CDR3 sequence is CASSFTGTSYGYTF. Here the CDR3 DNA reads TGTGCCAGCAGTTTCACAGGGACATCCTATGGCTACACCTTC. This chain connects TRBV2 to TRBJ1-2, with D possibly matching TRBD1 (6 bases). The CDR3 has 14 residues. Germline V gives CDR1 SNHLY, CDR2 FYNNEI. The ends were cut back, 5 bases at V and 4 bases at J, with 14 bases in the middle.

The chain has TRBV30 and TRBJ1-6; D perhaps matches TRBD1 (6 bases). The CDR3 loop spans 16 amino acids. V was shortened by 2 bases and J by 14 bases, with 25 bases between the two germline ends. Germline assignment: CDR1 GTSNPN and CDR2 SVGIG (reference sequence). The chain's CDR3 is CAWSSRPPLSPGALHF. In nucleotides, the CDR3 is TGTGCCTGGAGTAGCCGGCCGCCGTTATCTCCAGGGGCCCTCCACTTT.

This clone showed up just a few times. V gene TRBV6-1 combines with J gene TRBJ2-7; 12 bases line up with TRBD2. J was trimmed by 7 bases and V by 8 bases; bases with no gene match: 9. This CDR3 comprises 14 residues. Germline CDR1 is MNHNS and CDR2 is SASEGT. The CDR3 nucleotides read TGTGCCAGCCGAACTAGCGGGGGGTCGGGGGAGCAGTACTTC. Translating it yields CASRTSGGSGEQYF.

The chain joins TRBV28 to TRBJ1-4; D not certain. The CDR3 spans 14 residues. CDR1 is MDHEN, CDR2 SYDVKM, per germline. V lost 1 base and J lost 8, with 11 bases in between. Written as DNA, the CDR3 is TGTGCCAGCAGTTTATTAGGCGGTACGGAAAAACTGTTTTTT. This sequence encodes CASSLLGGTEKLFF.

The V and J genes are TRBV19 and TRBJ2-3, with TRBD1 matching over 7 bases. The germline V gene encodes CDR1 LNHDA and CDR2 SQIVND (reference sequence). The V gene end was trimmed by 1 base and the J gene end by 0 bases; junction bases not matched to a gene: 4. This CDR3 has 16 amino acids. For the CDR3, the DNA is TGTGCCAGTAGTATAGGGACAGGACGTAGCACAGATACGCAGTATTTT. It encodes CASSIGTGRSTDTQYF.

This clone occurred a few times. The genes are TRBV6-5 and TRBJ2-7; D unresolved. CDR1 and CDR2 (germline): MNHEY, SVGAGI. The CDR3 loop spans 12 amino acids. Trimming removed 6 bases at V and 1 base at J, with 7 bases between. CDR3 bases: TGTGCCAGCAGAGCACTTTCCTACGAGCAGTACTTC. Translated: CASRALSYEQYF.

A few counts support this clone. The CDR3 DNA is TGTGCCAGCTCACCGACTAGCGGGGGAGGCACAGATACGCAGTATTTT. The encoded protein is CASSPTSGGGTDTQYF. The rearrangement uses TRBV18 and TRBJ2-3; TRBD2 aligns across 12 bases. The V and J ends lost 3 bases and 1 base, in that order; junction bases with no gene match: 2. This CDR3 spans 16 amino acids. Germline CDR1 and CDR2: KGHSH and LQKENI.

This clone was counted between two and nine times. CDR3 sequence (DNA): TGTGCCAGCCAAACGGGGGTTCGAAACACCATATATTTT. Protein sequence: CASQTGVRNTIYF. The V gene is TRBV5-8, the J gene TRBJ1-3; D may be TRBD1 (5 bases). The CDR3 is 13 residues long. Germline CDR1 and CDR2: SGHTS and YDEGEE. V was pared by 7 bases and J by 5 bases, with 13 bases between.

This clone turned up a few times. The chain has TRBV7-2 and TRBJ2-3; 8 bases match TRBD2. The CDR3 is 19 amino acids. V gave up 5 bases and J gave up 3 bases; unmatched junction bases: 19. CDR1 is SGHTA, CDR2 FQGNSA, per germline. CDR3 region: CASSTLRGYGGGMTDTQYF. CDR3 sequence (DNA): TGTGCCAGCAGCACGCTGCGGGGGTATGGCGGGGGGATGACAGATACGCAGTATTTT.

This clone is a singleton in its sample. At one of its ends the junction is not consistent with the germline gene, which may arise from a read error. This chain connects TRBV7-9 to TRBJ2-2; TRBD1 aligns across 11 bases. The germline CDR1 and CDR2 sequences are SEHNR and FQNEAQ (reference sequence). This CDR3 has 16 residues. In nucleotides, the CDR3 is TGTTCCAGCAGCCATCCGGGACAGGGGGGAACCGGGGAGCTGTTTTTT. This gives the protein CSSSHPGQGGTGELFF.

The J gene is TRBJ1-2, the V gene TRBV30, with D unclear. CDR1 is GTSNPN and CDR2 is SVGIG in the germline V gene (reference sequence). V was cut by 0 bases and J by 8 bases, with 10 bases left in between. The CDR3 has 12 residues. The CDR3 DNA reads TGTGCCTGGAGTGTTATGAGGCGGGGCTACACCTTC. Amino acid sequence: CAWSVMRRGYTF.

About this clone: Other DNA sequences in this specimen translate into the identical CDR3. V and J are TRBV7-9 and TRBJ2-5, with 11 bases that match TRBD2. V trimming: 5 bases; J trimming: 0 bases; junction bases outside the gene matches: 2. This CDR3 comprises 15 residues. The germline V gene encodes CDR1 SEHNR and CDR2 FQNEAQ (reference sequence). CDR3 loop: CASSLGLADQETQYF. In nucleotides, the CDR3 is TGTGCCAGCAGCCTGGGACTAGCGGACCAAGAGACCCAGTACTTC.

The rearrangement links TRBV7-9 to TRBJ1-2; D gene uncertain. Germline values: CDR1 SEHNR, CDR2 FQNEAQ (reference sequence). This CDR3 is 14 amino acids long. Trimming pared 1 base from V and 1 base from J, leaving 7 bases between. CDR3 nucleotides: TGTGCCAGCAGCTTAGAACTATTTAACTATGGCTACACCTTC. It codes for CASSLELFNYGYTF. Drawing the rest from reference TRBV7-9 and TRBJ1-2, the complete variable domain is DTGVSQNPRHKITKRGQNVTFRCDPISEHNRLYWYRQTLGQGPEFLTYFQNEAQLEKSRLLSDRFSAERPKGSFSTLEIQRTEQGDSAMYLCASSLELFNYGYTFGSGTRLTVV.

The sample holds a few counts of this clone. The chain uses TRBV5-1 and TRBJ2-7; 7 positions agree with TRBD1. Trimming removed 3 bases from V and 5 bases from J; junction bases left unmatched: 8. The CDR3 is 14 residues long. Germline loops: CDR1 SGHRS, CDR2 YFSETQ. CDR3 DNA: TGCGCCAGCAGCTCAACAGGGGCCGGGGACGAGCAGTACTTC. Translation: CASSSTGAGDEQYF.

The chain carries TRBV5-1 and TRBJ1-4; D is uncertain. The CDR3 has 13 residues. Germline CDR1 is SGHRS and CDR2 is YFSETQ. With 4 bases removed from V and 2 bases from J, the gap between germline ends came to 6 bases. This CDR3 reads CASSVGTNEKLFF. The CDR3 DNA is TGCGCCAGCAGCGTCGGGACTAATGAAAAACTGTTTTTT.

This sequence joins TRBV11-2 and TRBJ1-4; 7 bases map to TRBD1. Germline-derived CDR1 and CDR2 are SGHAT and FQNNGV. With V trimmed by 3 bases and J by 8 bases, 6 bases remained unmatched. This CDR3 is 14 amino acids long. DNA for the CDR3: TGTGCCAGCAGCTTCGGGACAGAGGGGGAAAAACTGTTTTTT. Its protein product is CASSFGTEGEKLFF.

This rearrangement joins TRBV5-4 to TRBJ2-4; D gene unclear. The V and J ends lost 0 bases and 1 base respectively, with 5 bases between them. Germline lookup yields CDR1 SGHNT and CDR2 YYREEE (reference sequence). The CDR3 runs to 14 residues. For the CDR3, the DNA is TGTGCCAGCAGCTTGGCACAGGCCAAAAACATTCAGTACTTC. Protein sequence: CASSLAQAKNIQYF.

This chain links TRBV29-1 with TRBJ1-4; unclear D gene. Germline CDR1 is SQVTM and CDR2 is ANQGSEA. The CDR3 length is 13 residues. V lost 3 bases and J 8 bases, leaving 13 bases between the germline ends. The CDR3 protein is CSVDGADTEKLFF. The DNA for the CDR3 is TGCAGCGTTGATGGAGCGGATACCGAAAAACTGTTTTTT.

The gene calls are TRBV5-4 and TRBJ1-2, with TRBD1 as a possible D gene (5 bases). Germline assignment: CDR1 SGHNT and CDR2 YYREEE (reference sequence). The CDR3 contains 13 residues. Trimming cost V 0 bases and J 6 bases, with 9 bases left between them. As DNA, the CDR3 is TGTGCCAGCAGCTTGGCGTCAGGGAATGGCTACACCTTC. It codes for CASSLASGNGYTF.

The V and J genes are TRBV4-2 and TRBJ2-2; maybe TRBD2 (6 bases). The CDR3 spans 15 residues. CDR1 and CDR2 (germline): LGHNA, YNFKEQ. Trimming cost V 4 bases and J 1 base, with 10 bases left between them. In DNA form, the CDR3 reads TGTGCCAGCAGCCCCGGGACTTTGAACACCGGGGAGCTGTTTTTT. Protein: CASSPGTLNTGELFF.

This clone was observed a few times. Other DNA sequences in the same sample also yield this CDR3. The V call is TRBV6-6, the J call TRBJ1-4; D not resolved. V lost 2 bases and J lost 4, with 8 bases in between. Germline V gene lookup returns CDR1 MNHNY and CDR2 SVGAGI (reference sequence). The CDR3 runs 14 residues. DNA for the CDR3: TGTGCCAGCAGTTACGGAGGTAGTAATGAAAAACTGTTTTTT. As protein: CASSYGGSNEKLFF.

The chain is built from TRBV19 and TRBJ2-7, with 8 bases lining up with TRBD1. The CDR3 spans 16 residues. From germline, CDR1 is LNHDA and CDR2 SQIVND (reference sequence). V was pared by 5 bases and J by 4 bases, with 13 bases of the junction left unmatched. The CDR3 DNA is TGTGCCAGTAGTCGGGATCAGGGGGCCCAAGGTTACGAGCAGTACTTC. It yields the protein CASSRDQGAQGYEQYF.